Each of the 9 T cell receptor beta chains below was sequenced from the same sample in a study of blood T cell repertoires in COVID-19. Sequencing was performed with immunoSEQ multiplex PCR; in TCRdb, only in-frame clones are kept and a portion is missing. The sample contains approximately 88,000 clones, 75% to 85% of which appear only once. Sequencing used peripheral blood. All receptors come from a woman of 80 years or more with acute or convalescent COVID-19.

The chain is built from TRBV9 and TRBJ2-1, with D maybe TRBD2 (5 bases). CDR1 is SGDLS, CDR2 YYNGEE, per germline. The CDR3 sequence is 16 residues long. V lost 1 base and J lost 7, with 18 bases in between. CDR3 bases: TGTGCCAGCAGCGTACCCGGACTCCAGACCCGGAATGAGCAGTTCTTC. Translating it yields CASSVPGLQTRNEQFF.

CDR3 amino acids: CASTRQQGAPTEAFF. The CDR3 DNA reads as TGTGCCAGCACCCGCCAACAGGGGGCGCCCACTGAAGCTTTCTTT. The chain couples TRBV2 to TRBJ1-1; 9 nucleotides agree with TRBD1. The V and J ends lost 7 bases and 4 bases, in that order; junction bases with no gene match: 10. Germline values: CDR1 SNHLY, CDR2 FYNNEI. The CDR3 has 15 amino acids.

The rearrangement joins TRBV6-5 to TRBJ1-4, with 7 bases lining up with TRBD1. V shed 5 bases and J 3 bases; nucleotides not matched to a gene: 3. Germline CDR1 reads MNHEY; CDR2 reads SVGAGI. This CDR3 has 14 residues. The CDR3 reads CASSPGQANEKLFF. The CDR3 DNA is TGTGCCAGCAGTCCCGGACAGGCTAATGAAAAACTGTTTTTT.

The V call is TRBV29-1, the J call TRBJ2-3; a possible D gene is TRBD1 (6 bases). This CDR3 contains 14 residues. Trimming took 3 bases from V and 4 from J, leaving 14 bases between them. Germline lookup yields CDR1 SQVTM and CDR2 ANQGSEA. In DNA form, the CDR3 reads TGCAGCGTTGAGGGGACACCCGGAGCAGATACGCAGTATTTT. Translation: CSVEGTPGADTQYF.

This chain links TRBV2 with TRBJ2-1; 8 bases line up with TRBD2. This CDR3 region has 13 residues. V gave up 7 bases and J gave up 7 bases; unmatched junction bases: 6. Germline values: CDR1 SNHLY, CDR2 FYNNEI. CDR3 residues: CASNLAGMNEQFF. CDR3 coding DNA: TGTGCCAGCAATCTAGCGGGTATGAATGAGCAGTTCTTC.

The chain uses TRBV10-3 and TRBJ2-3; 9 bases are shared with TRBD2. Per germline, CDR1 ENHRY and CDR2 SYGVKD. After removal of 5 bases from V and 2 bases from J, the junction contained 2 bases not matched to a gene. The CDR3 has 14 residues. The CDR3 bases are TGTGCCATCAGTTTAGCGGGAGCCACAGATACGCAGTATTTT. Translating gives CAISLAGATDTQYF.

The J gene is TRBJ2-5, the V gene TRBV7-2; D possibly corresponds to TRBD2 (7 bases). This CDR3 is built from 15 residues. Trimming removed 5 bases from V and 2 bases from J, with 15 bases in between. The germline CDR1 and CDR2 sequences are SGHTA and FQGNSA. The chain's CDR3 is CASSKTGGAQETQYF. The CDR3 nucleotides are TGTGCCAGCAGCAAAACGGGGGGCGCGCAAGAGACCCAGTACTTC.

The sample holds one count of this clone. The gene calls are TRBV3-1 (or the pseudogene TRBV3-2) and TRBJ2-1; 10 bases match TRBD1. The CDR3 sequence is 15 residues long. Germline CDR1 is LGHDT and CDR2 is YNNKEL (reference sequence). V lost 4 bases, J lost 7 bases, and 7 bases stayed unmatched. The CDR3 nucleotides read TGTGCCAGCAGCCCCGACAGGGGGCGCATTAATGAGCAGTTCTTC. Its protein is CASSPDRGRINEQFF.

J is TRBJ2-3 and V is TRBV6-5; D perhaps matches TRBD2 (7 bases). Germline CDR1 MNHEY, CDR2 SVGAGI. V shed 5 bases and J shed 4 bases, with 16 bases lying between them. There are 15 residues in the CDR3. The CDR3 loop is CASSPEGGAPDTQYF. Written as DNA, the CDR3 is TGTGCCAGCAGTCCCGAGGGGGGGGCCCCAGATACGCAGTATTTT.